This T cell receptor beta chain appears in the sequencing data of a study of shared clonotypes between healthy human individuals (dated by TCRdb to about 2020). Looking at the study overall: A couple of women and a few men aged 18 to 49 years were included in the cohort. For each donor, CD4 naive and CD4 memory were each given three plates, CD8 naive was given two plates, and CD8 memory was given one plate. Between about 0.8 and 9 billion PBMCs per donor were obtained by leukapheresis. To estimate repertoire size and how much clonotype sharing occurs between individuals, the study deeply sequenced the blood TCR repertoires of five healthy adults. Libraries were prepared and TCR repertoires were sequenced by different laboratories using diverse techniques, in order to increase sequencing depth and limit assay-specific biases.

Donors were healthy HIV-negative adults with no recently reported acute infections or vaccinations. Every donor was a Caucasian adult living in Nashville, Tennessee, USA. CD4+ T cells were enriched by magnetic negative selection; naive cells were then positively selected on CD45RA, and the negative fraction formed the memory subset. Blood was obtained by leukapheresis, after which PBMCs were separated by Ficoll-Histopaque density gradient centrifugation and cryopreserved in liquid nitrogen vapor phase. Purity and quantity of every magnetically sorted T cell population were checked by analytical flow cytometry. Genomic DNA was isolated from every sorted fraction and measured by UV absorbance on a Nanodrop 2000c. This clone has only a few counts. It lacks a known antigen. No much larger clone exists at a distance of one base, and base qualities are not known. Other nucleotide sequences in the sample specify the same CDR3.

Findings and caveats that apply to the study as a whole: Because the study included a small number of donors, the genetic and exposure-history diversity represented was limited. Pairwise subsampling indicated that sequencing depth was expected to affect the degree of clonotype sharing among donors. Even with the large sequencing depth, rarefaction of the sorted-subset datasets indicated that sequencing was incomplete. Across a few donors, roughly 5.4% of naive CD4, roughly 3.4% of naive CD8, 2.3% of memory CD4, and 0.4% of memory CD8 clonotypes were shared. Higher generation probabilities were observed for clonotypes shared by all four sorted-subset donors than for non-shared clonotypes. Only blood was sampled, and tissue TCR repertoires likely differ from those in blood. Estimated clonotype richness was generally larger for naive than for memory subsets.

TCR CDR3 regions were amplified from genomic DNA by multiplex PCR using the deep immunoSEQ assay. For each cell subset, the extracted genomic DNA was distributed evenly across all wells of several immunoSEQ 96-well plates, and each plate served as one replicate. For sorted subsets, 150 to 200 ng genomic DNA, equal to about 30,000 T cell genomes, was loaded into each replicate PCR. The purified libraries were quantified using a Qubit 3.0 fluorometer, sized with a Bioanalyzer 2100, and then quantified again using the KAPA Library Quantification kit. Every immunoSEQ 96-well plate was sequenced on a separate single-read 150-cycle Illumina NextSeq 550 flow cell. For the original study's pipeline: Because only junctional sequences without quality scores were contained in the immunoSEQ output, filtering matching that applied to full-length reads could not be performed. Sequences were annotated with PyIR, a Python wrapper for IgBLAST v1.9, and V/J genes and CDR3 were assigned using IMGT germline references. Any read was removed if the V/J assignment was weak (E-value above 1e-6), the CDR3 was missing, or the read contained stop codons, out-of-frame junctions, or ambiguous translated residues. V3J clonotypes were defined by identical inferred V gene, J gene, and CDR3 amino acid sequence. Percentage overlap between repertoires was calculated by dividing the number of shared unique clonotypes by the size of the smaller repertoire. RTK rarefaction, the Chao1 estimator, and Recon v2.1 estimates of unobserved clonotypes were used to assess repertoire richness. Generation probabilities were computed with OLGA for all TCRbeta clonotypes obtained by the gDNA method from a handful of donors. TCRdb limited this immuneACCESS table to in-frame rearrangements with V and J called. A share of clones is missing; checked studies link under half to unresolved V genes, and the rest is unexplained. V and J calls and clone size come straight from that table; D and trimming were deduced from the DNA. This sample is represented by roughly 1,600,000 clones; approximately 98.5% of them were singletons. The ten top clones hold approximately 0.4% of the sample.

Trimming accounts for 3 bases at V and 0 bases at J, while the number of junction bases matched to no gene is 3. CDR1 and CDR2 were assigned from the germline V gene as SGHRS and YFSETQ. The CDR3 measures 14 amino acids from cysteine to phenylalanine. Here the CDR3 DNA is all that survives: 42 bases in frame from base 1. The V and J genes are TRBV5-1 and TRBJ2-7; TRBD1 matches 7 bases in the middle. This TCR was sampled from a young man in good health. Material for sequencing was naive CD4+ T cells sorted from blood. What the cell subset or site label conveys for this sample: CD45RA+ positively selected. The CDR3 has the sequence CASSSQGSSYEQYF. In nucleotides, the sequence is TGCGCCAGCAGCTCACAGGGGAGCTCCTACGAGCAGTACTTC.